This TCR beta chain appears in the sequencing data of a study of blood T cell repertoires in COVID-19. The overall study: There were acute and convalescent COVID-19 samples, and they came from the United States, Italy and Spain. PBMCs, B-cell-depleted T cells, or T cells were the source of the cDNA or gDNA that made up the material.

In the original processing: Estimation of nucleated cell counts was performed using reference gene primer amplification. Some clones are missing from TCRdb's copy, which holds only in-frame ones; the method was immunoSEQ multiplex PCR. Clonal size and the V and J genes are those of that table, whereas D and trimming came from the DNA. The repertoire includes 200,000 to 300,000 clones, more than 80% of them detected once, and 3.5% to 4.5% sits in the top ten. The CDR3 sequence is 16 residues long. The germline V gene has CDR1 SGHDT and CDR2 YYEEEE. V lost 0 bases to trimming and J lost 8 bases, with 20 bases between them.

What was sequenced was peripheral blood. The V and J genes are TRBV5-6 and TRBJ1-2; D is undetermined. This receptor was obtained from a woman aged 40 to 55 with acute or convalescent COVID-19. CDR3 region: CASSLVAGPVGVGYTF. The CDR3, as DNA: TGTGCCAGCAGCTTGGTCGCAGGTCCCGTTGGTGTGGGCTACACCTTC.